The rows below give T cell receptor beta chains drawn from one sample of a study of beta chain features in type 1 diabetes. The assay was immunoSEQ multiplex PCR, and TCRdb's table has in-frame clones only and misses some. This table holds 100,000 to 150,000 clones, around 15% found once. The sample comprised central memory CD4+ T cells from blood. These receptors were obtained from a man in his late teens or twenties with type 1 diabetes. Each CDR3 is given with its conserved first and last residue. The order of the fields is D gene, J gene, V gene, CDR3 protein. D genes are given only for firm matches.

d_call: TRBD1
j_call: TRBJ2-2
v_call: TRBV23-1
cdr3_aa: CASSPPRTGGTGELFF

d_call: NA
j_call: TRBJ2-3
v_call: TRBV28
cdr3_aa: CASSGKTLGRDTDTQYF

d_call: NA
j_call: TRBJ2-1
v_call: TRBV9
cdr3_aa: CASSVAPVSSYNEQFF

d_call: NA
j_call: TRBJ2-2
v_call: TRBV6-7
cdr3_aa: CASSPDICGNTGELFF

d_call: TRBD2
j_call: TRBJ2-3
v_call: TRBV25-1
cdr3_aa: CASSEWGASGASDTQYF

d_call: NA
j_call: TRBJ2-7
v_call: TRBV5-6
cdr3_aa: CASSTAYEQYF

d_call: NA
j_call: TRBJ1-2
v_call: TRBV13
cdr3_aa: CASRQMGSSIYGYTF

d_call: TRBD2
j_call: TRBJ2-3
v_call: TRBV5-1
cdr3_aa: CASSPTSGVTTDTQYF

d_call: TRBD1
j_call: TRBJ2-5
v_call: TRBV5-1
cdr3_aa: CASSADRERTQYF

d_call: NA
j_call: TRBJ2-7
v_call: TRBV18
cdr3_aa: CASSPGLNEQYF

d_call: NA
j_call: TRBJ1-2
v_call: TRBV6-5
cdr3_aa: CATSPGTNYGYTF

d_call: NA
j_call: TRBJ2-1
v_call: TRBV6-1
cdr3_aa: CASSESYFSYNEQFF